This TCR beta chain appears in the sequencing data of a study of human T cells and chemical hapten exposure. The CDR3 sequence is 14 residues long. CDR1 is WNHNN and CDR2 is SYGVQD in the germline V gene (reference sequence). The ends lost 5 bases at V and 6 bases at J; junction bases unmatched: 5. Stated time point: pre-sensitization, week 0. Treatment in this sample: therapeutic diphenylcyclopropenone sensitization with weekly scalp DPC. TCRdb itself ran the RACE reads through MiXCR, one entry per CDR3 protein. This sample has 99,000 or so distinct CDR3 sequences, with 11% found just once. The chain has TRBV10-1 and TRBJ2-3; 10 nucleotides align to TRBD2. Sample: whole blood, taken in connection with sensitization to the hapten diphenylcyclopropenone (DPC). This receptor was obtained from an older woman with alopecia areata. Some clones in this sample may be carry-over from other donors' samples. CDR3 in amino acids: CASSSGGVFDTQYF. In nucleotides, the CDR3 is TGCGCCAGCAGTAGCGGGGGGGTATTCGATACGCAGTATTTT.